This T cell receptor beta chain stems from a study of T-cell reconstitution after alpha-beta-depleted transplantation in children (dated by TCRdb to about 2016). General notes on the study: The study quantitatively tracked T-cell immune reconstitution after TCRalphabeta/CD19-depleted allogeneic hematopoietic cell transplantation in children using TCR repertoire profiling.

This clonotype has at least ten counts. Its antigen remains unidentified. Per-base qualities were not stored, and no clone one base away is much larger. Receptor amplification or capture employed PCR. This sample was sequenced with an Illumina HiSeq 2500. TCR library preparation used molecular barcoding, with unique molecular identifiers applied to normalize quantification of the TCRbeta repertoire. Using fastp trimming at Q25 and MiXCR clonotype assembly, TCRdb reanalyzed the public sequencing data and kept in-frame beta chains. Rows merge per CDR3 protein into single entries with the most common DNA and genes. For this sample the table gives about 240,000 distinct CDR3 sequences, of which about 12% were detected only once. Jointly, the top ten make up 2.6% of the sample. Deletion took 5 bases off V and 7 bases off J, with a span of 15 bases between the germline ends. CDR1 and CDR2 were assigned from the germline V gene as SGHDT and YYEEEE. Including the terminal cysteine and phenylalanine, the CDR3 comprises 13 residues. Left in the record is the CDR3 DNA by itself, 39 bases read in frame from the first base.

The V and J segments used are TRBV5-6 and TRBJ2-5; no D gene can be assigned with confidence. The clonotype originates from a human donor who donated a stem cell graft to a child with acute lymphoblastic leukemia. Material: PBMCs from the stem cell graft donor, obtained from the stem cell graft. The CDR3 sequence is CASRPNRAGTQYF. The DNA sequence is given as TGTGCCAGCAGACCTAATCGGGCAGGGACCCAGTACTTC.